Described below is a single TCR beta chain sequence and its context. Its antigen specificity is not known. No much larger clone exists at a distance of one base, and base qualities are not known. TCR beta libraries were generated from genomic DNA with the immunoSEQ kit, following the manufacturer's recommendations. Library preparation used a first multiplex PCR with proprietary primers, then a second PCR adding unique barcodes, with bead cleanups after each round. Each sample batch included a kit-provided positive control reaction and a negative control reaction. The final libraries were assessed on an Agilent 4200 TapeStation D1000 ScreenTape, pooled by volume, and quantified by qPCR. Sequencing ran on an Illumina NextSeq500 with a MidOutput 150-cycle cartridge, using 156 Read1 and 15 Index1 cycles with kit custom primers. The pooled library was loaded at 1.0 pM, and roughly 20% PhiX control was spiked in. Concerning the study's data processing: Vendor-processed data were analyzed in R, with a clonotype defined as all T cells sharing the same CDR3 nucleotide sequence. In the clone abundance analyses, frequencies in each sample were normalized to that sample's 10,000 most abundant clones. Public T cell clones, which averaged fewer than five per sample, were removed prior to analysis. Tumor-enriched clonotypes and baseline blood-enriched clonotypes were defined as those with an abundance difference of at least 32-fold between compartments. A beta-binomial differential abundance model was used to identify clonotypes that were expanded or contracted between blood time points. Tumor-blood repertoire similarity was measured with the Baroni-Urbani and Buser coefficient, and groups were compared using two-tailed Wilcoxon tests in R. Entries here come from immuneACCESS through TCRdb and include only in-frame sequences with V and J called. Some clones fail to appear in such tables; in the studies checked, an unresolved V gene covers under half of the shortfall, and the cause of the remainder is unknown. V and J calls and clone size are copied from that table; D and trimming were computed from the DNA. Here the sample has around 130,000 clones; approximately 90% occur a single time. Of the sample, 4.5% to 7.5% falls within the top ten clones.

The time point label, as the study defines it: blood 2 weeks post-SBRT. The intended sense of this specimen's treatment or condition label: 15 Gy SBRT to primary tumor, nephrectomy 4 weeks later. To track tumor-enriched clonotypes, serial peripheral blood was sampled from radiation-treated patients at baseline and at 2 weeks and 4 weeks after SBRT. Every patient's renal cell carcinoma showed clear cell pathology. Genomic DNA for TCR sequencing was prepared using the QIAamp DNA Blood Mini Kit (Qiagen). The analyses included only samples that passed all quality control checks. The cysteine opens and the phenylalanine closes a CDR3 of 15 amino acids. The sequence is cut down to CDR3 DNA, 45 bases in frame from base 1. CDR1 is given as SGHRS and CDR2 as YFSETQ, both from the germline V gene. V drops 3 bases and J drops 2 bases, leaving 14 bases in between. This sample stems from a study of radiation and T cells in renal cell carcinoma (dated by TCRdb to 2020 to 2021). Some background on the complete study: Samples were obtained from a clinical trial, in which 15 Gy stereotactic body radiation therapy was delivered to primary renal cell carcinomas and nephrectomy was performed 4 weeks later. TCR beta sequencing covered roughly 53 samples in total, comprising some 26 tumors and around 27 peripheral blood samples. Across all 50 or so samples, approximately 4,000,000 unique CDR3 nucleotide sequences, encoding 2.5 million to 3 million unique CDR3 amino acid sequences, were identified. Study-wide findings and limitations: Top tumor clonotypes rose in blood from baseline to 2 weeks post-radiation, then contracted by 4 weeks, suggesting transient expansion of tumor-resident clones. Because no pretreatment tumor biopsies were available, whether clonotypes were present in the tumor at baseline could not be determined. With a single-armed trial design, the study had no way to address how radiation dose or scheduling affects the TCR repertoire. Tracking of blood repertoire dynamics stopped at approximately 4 weeks after treatment, with no follow-up past that point.

The receptor comes from a woman aged 70 to 79 with renal cell carcinoma. The sample in question was blood, obtained from a patient whose treatment included radiotherapy and nephrectomy. The sequence links TRBV5-1 to TRBJ1-1; tentative D gene TRBD1, with 6 bases matching. The DNA sequence is TGCGCCAGCAGCTCCCTACAGGGCACTAACACTGAAGCTTTCTTT. Translated, it reads CASSSLQGTNTEAFF. The CDR3, completed at both ends by the reference TRBV5-1 and TRBJ1-1 genes, gives the full variable domain KAGVTQTPRYLIKTRGQQVTLSCSPISGHRSVSWYQQTPGQGLQFLFEYFSETQRNKGNFPGRFSGRQFSNSRSEMNVSTLELGDSALYLCASSSLQGTNTEAFFGQGTRLTVV.